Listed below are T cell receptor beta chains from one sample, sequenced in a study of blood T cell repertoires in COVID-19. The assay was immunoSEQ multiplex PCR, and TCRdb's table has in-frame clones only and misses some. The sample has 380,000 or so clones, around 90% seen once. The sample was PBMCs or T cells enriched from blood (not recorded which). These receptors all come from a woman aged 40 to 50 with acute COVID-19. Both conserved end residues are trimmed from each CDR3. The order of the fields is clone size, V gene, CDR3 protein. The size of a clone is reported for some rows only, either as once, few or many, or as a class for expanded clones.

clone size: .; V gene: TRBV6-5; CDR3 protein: ASSRQASSGNTIY
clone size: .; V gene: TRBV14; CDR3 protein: ASSQVRGTEAF
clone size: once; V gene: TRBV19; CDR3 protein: ASSIGGQVTEAF
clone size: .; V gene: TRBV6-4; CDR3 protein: ASSDGGGASDTQY
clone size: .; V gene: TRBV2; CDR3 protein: ASRTGTPAGETQY
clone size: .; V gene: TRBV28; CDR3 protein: ASSAGGPTNTEAF
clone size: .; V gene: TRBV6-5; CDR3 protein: ASSYDGGGFEGYT
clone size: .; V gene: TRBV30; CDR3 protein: AWSEGLIRVETQY
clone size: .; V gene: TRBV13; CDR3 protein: ASSSGQGNTEAF
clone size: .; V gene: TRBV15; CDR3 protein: ATSREQAGANYEQY
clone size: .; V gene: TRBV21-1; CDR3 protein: ASSKVTGTGPPLRYGYT
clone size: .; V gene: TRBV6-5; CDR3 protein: ASNVDRDSYEQY
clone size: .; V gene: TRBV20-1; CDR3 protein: SASSGTSGTDTQY
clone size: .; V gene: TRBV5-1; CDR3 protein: ASSEALAGGPDEQF
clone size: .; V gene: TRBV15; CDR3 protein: ATSRDWASGDFYEQY
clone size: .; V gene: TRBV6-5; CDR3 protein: ASSSMTDYEQY
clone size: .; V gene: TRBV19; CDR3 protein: ASSIYRDSYEQY
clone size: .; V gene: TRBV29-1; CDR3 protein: SVDRGEDTQY
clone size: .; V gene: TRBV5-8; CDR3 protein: ASSFSGAPGETQY
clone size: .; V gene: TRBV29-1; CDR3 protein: SVEEQGSSYNEQF
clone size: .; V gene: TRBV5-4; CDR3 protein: ASKTYGLAGAGEQY
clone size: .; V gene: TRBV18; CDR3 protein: ASSPWDTMNTEAF
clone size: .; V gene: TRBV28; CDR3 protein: ASSFPFSGNTIY
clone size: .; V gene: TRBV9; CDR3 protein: ASSAAGRNTGELF
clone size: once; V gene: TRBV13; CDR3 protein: ASSYNDRGHTGELF
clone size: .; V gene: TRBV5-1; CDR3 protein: ASSLKAGGDEQY
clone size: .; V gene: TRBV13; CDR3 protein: ASSLTVGGTVNGNEQF
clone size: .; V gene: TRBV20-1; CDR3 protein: SARGQPEAF
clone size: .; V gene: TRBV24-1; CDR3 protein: ATSKQASNQPQH
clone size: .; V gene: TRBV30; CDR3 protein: AWEGTLDYGYT
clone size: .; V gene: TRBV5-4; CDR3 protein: ASSLGQGTYNEQF
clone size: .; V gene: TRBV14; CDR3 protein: ASSQVGEETQY
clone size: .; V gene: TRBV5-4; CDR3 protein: ASSNEDRSSYNEQF
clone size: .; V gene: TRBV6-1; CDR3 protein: ASSEVAGTDTQY
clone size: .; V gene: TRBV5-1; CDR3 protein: ASEASGGYNEQF
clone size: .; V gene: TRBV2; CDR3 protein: ASSEAGRYSNQPQH
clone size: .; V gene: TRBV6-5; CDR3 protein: ASSFTSVTNTGELF
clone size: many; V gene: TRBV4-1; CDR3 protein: ASSQAPGSNYGYT
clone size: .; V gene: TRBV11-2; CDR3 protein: ASSRVRGSYNEQF
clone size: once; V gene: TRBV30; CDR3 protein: AWSVSGQETQY
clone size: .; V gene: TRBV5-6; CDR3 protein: ASSFYRVGNTEAF
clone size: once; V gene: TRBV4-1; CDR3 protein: ASSNPMKQTSGQETQY
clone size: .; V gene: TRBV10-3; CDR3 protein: AISDTSGSYNEQF
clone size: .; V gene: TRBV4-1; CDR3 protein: ASSQVEASGANVLT
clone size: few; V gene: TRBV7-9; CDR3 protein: ATSVIGGGFAETRTEAF
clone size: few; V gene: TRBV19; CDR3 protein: ASSIVRDGYT
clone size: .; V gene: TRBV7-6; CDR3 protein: ASSSIRGRNEKLF
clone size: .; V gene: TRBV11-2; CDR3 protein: ASSRDRDLGYT
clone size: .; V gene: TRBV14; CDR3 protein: ASSQDMVAPYMEQF
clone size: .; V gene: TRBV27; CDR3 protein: ASSLHQGNIQY
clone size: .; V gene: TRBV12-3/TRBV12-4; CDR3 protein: ASSFSANYGYT
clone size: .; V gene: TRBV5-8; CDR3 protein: ASSRFPGSDGYT
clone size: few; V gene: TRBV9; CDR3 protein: ASSASGGAGTEAF
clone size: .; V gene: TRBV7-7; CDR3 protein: ASSAQLGGYNEQF